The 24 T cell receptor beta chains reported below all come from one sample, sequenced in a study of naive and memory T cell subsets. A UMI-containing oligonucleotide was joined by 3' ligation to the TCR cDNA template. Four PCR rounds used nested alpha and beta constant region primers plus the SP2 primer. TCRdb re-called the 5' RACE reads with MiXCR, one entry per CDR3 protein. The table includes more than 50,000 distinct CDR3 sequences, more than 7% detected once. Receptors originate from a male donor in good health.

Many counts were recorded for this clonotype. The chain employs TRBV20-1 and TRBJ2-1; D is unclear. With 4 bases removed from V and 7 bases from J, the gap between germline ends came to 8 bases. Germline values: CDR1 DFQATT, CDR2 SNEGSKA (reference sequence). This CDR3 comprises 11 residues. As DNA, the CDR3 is TGCAGTGCTACGTCGGTGAATGAGCAGTTCTTC. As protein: CSATSVNEQFF.

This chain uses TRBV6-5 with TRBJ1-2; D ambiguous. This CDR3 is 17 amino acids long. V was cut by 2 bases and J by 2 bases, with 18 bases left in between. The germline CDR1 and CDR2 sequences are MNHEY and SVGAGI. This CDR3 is CASSYAVWVGLNYGYTF. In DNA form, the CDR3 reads TGTGCCAGCAGTTACGCCGTATGGGTTGGGCTAAACTATGGCTACACCTTC.

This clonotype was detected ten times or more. CDR3 sequence reads: CASSQDTTRGGYTF. CDR3 coding DNA: TGTGCCAGCAGCCAAGATACGACAAGGGGAGGCTACACCTTC. The J gene is TRBJ1-2, the V gene TRBV3-1; possibly TRBD1 for D (5 bases). Per germline, CDR1 LGHDT and CDR2 YNNKEL (reference sequence). The CDR3 runs to 14 residues. V was clipped by 0 bases and J by 8 bases, with 13 bases between them.

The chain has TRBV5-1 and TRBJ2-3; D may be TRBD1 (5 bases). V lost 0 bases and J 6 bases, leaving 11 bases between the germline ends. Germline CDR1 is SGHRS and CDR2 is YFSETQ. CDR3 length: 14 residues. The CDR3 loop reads CASSLARGPDTQYF. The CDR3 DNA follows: TGCGCCAGCAGCTTGGCTAGGGGCCCTGATACGCAGTATTTT.

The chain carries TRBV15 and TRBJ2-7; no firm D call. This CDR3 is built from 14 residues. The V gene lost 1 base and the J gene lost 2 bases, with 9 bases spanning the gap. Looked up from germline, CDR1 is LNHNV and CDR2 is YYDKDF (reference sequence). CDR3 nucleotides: TGTGCCACCAGCAGAGGATCAGGCGCCTACGAGCAGTACTTC. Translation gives CATSRGSGAYEQYF.

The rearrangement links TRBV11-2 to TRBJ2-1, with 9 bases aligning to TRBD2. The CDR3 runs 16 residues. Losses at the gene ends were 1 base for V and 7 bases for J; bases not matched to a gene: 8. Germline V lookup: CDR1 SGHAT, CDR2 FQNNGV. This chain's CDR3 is CASSLVPGLARNEQFF. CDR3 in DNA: TGTGCCAGCAGCTTAGTACCCGGACTAGCGCGGAATGAGCAGTTCTTC.

The CDR3 coding sequence is TGTGCCAGCGGATGGGGAGCTAACTATGGCTACACCTTC. Protein sequence: CASGWGANYGYTF. This chain uses TRBV25-1 with TRBJ1-2; unclear D gene. Looked up from germline, CDR1 is MGHDK and CDR2 is SYGVNS. V was cut by 8 bases and J by 0 bases, with 10 bases left in between. This CDR3 comprises 13 residues.

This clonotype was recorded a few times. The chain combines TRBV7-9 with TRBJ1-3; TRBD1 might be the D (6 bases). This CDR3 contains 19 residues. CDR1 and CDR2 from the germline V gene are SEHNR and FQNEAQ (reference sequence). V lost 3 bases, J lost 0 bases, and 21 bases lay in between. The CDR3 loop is CASSFPTGGIRDSGNTIYF. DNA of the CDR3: TGTGCCAGCAGCTTCCCGACAGGAGGGATAAGAGACTCTGGAAACACCATATATTTT.

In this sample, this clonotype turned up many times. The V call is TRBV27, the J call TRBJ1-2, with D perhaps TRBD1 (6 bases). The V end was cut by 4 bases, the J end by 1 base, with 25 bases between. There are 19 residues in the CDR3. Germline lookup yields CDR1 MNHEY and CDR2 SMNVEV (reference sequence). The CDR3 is CASSSAGTFSARNNYGYTF. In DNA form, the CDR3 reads TGTGCCAGCAGTTCGGCAGGGACATTTAGTGCCCGTAATAACTATGGCTACACCTTC.

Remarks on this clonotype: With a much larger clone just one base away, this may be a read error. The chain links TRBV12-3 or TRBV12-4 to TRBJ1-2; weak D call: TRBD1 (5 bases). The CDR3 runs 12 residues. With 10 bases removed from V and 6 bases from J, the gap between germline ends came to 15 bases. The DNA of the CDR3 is TGTGCCATCAGCCCGGGGGGGGATGGCTACACCTTC. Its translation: CAISPGGDGYTF.

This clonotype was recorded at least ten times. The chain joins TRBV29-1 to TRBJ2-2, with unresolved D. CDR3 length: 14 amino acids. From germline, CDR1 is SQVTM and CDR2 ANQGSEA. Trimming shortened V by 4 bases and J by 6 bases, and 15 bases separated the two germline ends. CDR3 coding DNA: TGCAGCGTTGTAGGCGCAAGCGCCCCCGGGGAGCTGTTTTTT. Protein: CSVVGASAPGELFF.

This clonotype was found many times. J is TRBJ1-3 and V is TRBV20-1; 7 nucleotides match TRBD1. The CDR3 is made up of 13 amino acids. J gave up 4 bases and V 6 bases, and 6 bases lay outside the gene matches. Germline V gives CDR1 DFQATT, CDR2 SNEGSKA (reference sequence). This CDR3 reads CSAPGTAGNTIYF. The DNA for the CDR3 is TGCAGTGCGCCCGGGACAGCAGGAAACACCATATATTTT.

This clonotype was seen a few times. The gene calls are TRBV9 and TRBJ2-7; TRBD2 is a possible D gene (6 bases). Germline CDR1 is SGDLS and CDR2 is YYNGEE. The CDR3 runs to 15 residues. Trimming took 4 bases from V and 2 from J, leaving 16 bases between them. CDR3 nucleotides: TGTGCCAGCAGCCTCCAACCGGGGGAAACCTACGAGCAGTACTTC. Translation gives CASSLQPGETYEQYF. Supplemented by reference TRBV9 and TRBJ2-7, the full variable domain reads DSGVTQTPKHLITATGQRVTLRCSPRSGDLSVYWYQQSLDQGLQFLIQYYNGEERAKGNILERFSAQQFPDLHSELNLSSLELGDSALYFCASSLQPGETYEQYFGPGTRLTVT.

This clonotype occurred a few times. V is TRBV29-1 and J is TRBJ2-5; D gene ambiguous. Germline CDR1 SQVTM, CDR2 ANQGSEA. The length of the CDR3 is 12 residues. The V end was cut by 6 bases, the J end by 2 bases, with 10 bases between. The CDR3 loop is CSVDASQETQYF. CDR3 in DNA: TGCAGCGTGGACGCATCTCAAGAGACCCAGTACTTC.

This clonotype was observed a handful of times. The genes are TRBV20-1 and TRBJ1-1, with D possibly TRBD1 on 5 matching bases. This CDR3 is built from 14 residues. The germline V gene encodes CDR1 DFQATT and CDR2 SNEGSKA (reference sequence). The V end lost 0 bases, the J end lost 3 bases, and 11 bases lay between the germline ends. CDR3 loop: CSAREEGRDTEAFF. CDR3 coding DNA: TGCAGTGCTAGAGAGGAGGGGCGGGACACTGAAGCTTTCTTT.

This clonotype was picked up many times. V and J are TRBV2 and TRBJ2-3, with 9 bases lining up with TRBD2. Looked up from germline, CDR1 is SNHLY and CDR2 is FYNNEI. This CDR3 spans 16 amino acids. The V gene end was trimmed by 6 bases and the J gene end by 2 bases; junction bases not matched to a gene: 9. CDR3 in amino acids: CASSLVGTSTTDTQYF. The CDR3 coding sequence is TGTGCCAGCAGCTTAGTAGGGACTAGCACCACAGATACGCAGTATTTT.

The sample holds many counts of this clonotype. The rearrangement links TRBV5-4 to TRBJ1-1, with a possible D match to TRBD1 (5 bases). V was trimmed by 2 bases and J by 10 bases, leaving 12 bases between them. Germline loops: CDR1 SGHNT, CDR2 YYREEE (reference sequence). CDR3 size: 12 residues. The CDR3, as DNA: TGTGCCAGCAGCTTAGAAGGGGTTGGAGCTTTCTTT. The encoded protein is CASSLEGVGAFF.

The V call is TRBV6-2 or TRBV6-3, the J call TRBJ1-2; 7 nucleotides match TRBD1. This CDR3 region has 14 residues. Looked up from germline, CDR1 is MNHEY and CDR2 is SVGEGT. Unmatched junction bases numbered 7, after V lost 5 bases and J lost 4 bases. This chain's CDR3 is CASSEDRRAYGYTF. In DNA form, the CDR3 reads TGTGCCAGCAGTGAGGACAGGCGGGCCTATGGCTACACCTTC.

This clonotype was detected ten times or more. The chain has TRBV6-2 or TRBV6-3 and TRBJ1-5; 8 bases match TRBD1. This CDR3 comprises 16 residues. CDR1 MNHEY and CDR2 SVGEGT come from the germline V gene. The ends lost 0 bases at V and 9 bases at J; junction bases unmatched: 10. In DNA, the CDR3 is TGTGCCAGCAGTTACTCGAACCCACAGGGGGGTTTGCCCCAGCATTTT. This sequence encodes CASSYSNPQGGLPQHF.

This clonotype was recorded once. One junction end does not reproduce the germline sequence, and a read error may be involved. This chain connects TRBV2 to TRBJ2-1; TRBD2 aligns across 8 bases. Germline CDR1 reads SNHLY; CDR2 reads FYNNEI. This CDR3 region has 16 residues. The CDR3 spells CVSRASGGVSYNEQFF. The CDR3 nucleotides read TGTGTCAGCAGGGCGAGCGGGGGCGTTTCCTACAATGAGCAGTTCTTC.

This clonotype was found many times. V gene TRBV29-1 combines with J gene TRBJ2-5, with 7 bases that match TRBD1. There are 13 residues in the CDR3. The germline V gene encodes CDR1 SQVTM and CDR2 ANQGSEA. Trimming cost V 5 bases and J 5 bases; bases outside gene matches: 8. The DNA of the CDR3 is TGCAGCGTTCGACAGGGTTGGATTGAGACCCAGTACTTC. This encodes CSVRQGWIETQYF.

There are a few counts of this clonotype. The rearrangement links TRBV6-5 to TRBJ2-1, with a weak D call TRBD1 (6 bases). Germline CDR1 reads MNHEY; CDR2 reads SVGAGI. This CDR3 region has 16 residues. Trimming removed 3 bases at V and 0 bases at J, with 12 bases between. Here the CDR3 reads CASSYQGPSSYNEQFF. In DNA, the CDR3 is TGTGCCAGCAGTTATCAGGGGCCCAGCTCCTACAATGAGCAGTTCTTC.

The CDR3 bases are TGCGCCAGCAGCTCCGGGGGGGGCATCAGGGACTATGGCTACACCTTC. This translates into CASSSGGGIRDYGYTF. The V call is TRBV5-1, the J call TRBJ1-2, with D possibly TRBD1 on 6 matching bases. CDR3 length: 16 residues. V lost 3 bases and J lost 3, with 18 bases in between. Looked up from germline, CDR1 is SGHRS and CDR2 is YFSETQ. The variable domain in full, completed from reference TRBV5-1 and TRBJ1-2, reads KAGVTQTPRYLIKTRGQQVTLSCSPISGHRSVSWYQQTPGQGLQFLFEYFSETQRNKGNFPGRFSGRQFSNSRSEMNVSTLELGDSALYLCASSSGGGIRDYGYTFGSGTRLTVV.

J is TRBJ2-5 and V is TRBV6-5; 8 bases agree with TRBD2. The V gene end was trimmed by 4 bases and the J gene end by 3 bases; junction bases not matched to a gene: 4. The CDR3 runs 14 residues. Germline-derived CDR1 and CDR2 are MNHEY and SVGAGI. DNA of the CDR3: TGTGCCAGCAGTTCACCAGCGGGGGAAGAGACCCAGTACTTC. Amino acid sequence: CASSSPAGEETQYF.